This TCR beta chain was observed in a study of T cell repertoires in aging, cancer and after chemotherapy. Looking at the study overall: Pre- and post-chemotherapy samples were paired from glioblastoma patients treated with temozolomide-based therapy. About 10 million TCR reads made up the full dataset.

Findings of the study overall: Age-matched healthy donors had significantly more diverse, less clonal blood TCR repertoires than untreated cancer patients.

On this clonotype: Antigen unknown.

Multiplex touch-down PCR with TRB-A/B primers amplified rearranged V-D-J TRB sequences. TCRdb ran MiXCR on the multiplex PCR reads and lists one entry per CDR3 protein. Found here are 950 to 1,100 distinct CDR3 sequences, roughly 89% of them singletons; the top ten hold about 4.2%. CDR1 is SGHNT, CDR2 YENEEA, per germline. Between the trimmed V and J ends, which lost 0 bases and 5 bases, there was a span of 7 bases. The CDR3 loop spans 14 amino acids. Peripheral blood genomic DNA, not sorted cells or RNA, was the template. V gene TRBV11-3 combines with J gene TRBJ1-4; maybe TRBD1 (5 bases). Sample: blood. The source of this sequence is a human donor with a solid tumor. CDR3 in amino acids: CASSLEAGNEKLFF. The CDR3 DNA reads TGTGCCAGCAGCTTAGAAGCAGGGAATGAAAAACTGTTTTTT. Full variable domain (missing parts from reference TRBV11-3 and TRBJ1-4): EAGVVQSPRYKIIEKKQPVAFWCNPISGHNTLYWYLQNLGQGPELLIRYENEEAVDDSQLPKDRFSAERLKGVDSTLKIQPAELGDSAVYLCASSLEAGNEKLFFGSGTQLSVL.